This TCR beta chain was found in a study of CD8+CD57+ T cells in acquired aplastic anemia. Study information: Sorted CD4+ and CD8+ cells gave an average of roughly 3.2 ug of DNA. On average, healthy donors gave approximately 10 million reads for CD4+ cells. General study results and limits: The number of CD8+ CDR3 sequences shared by patients and controls was roughly 31. Statistical testing detected no significant gap in CD8+ Simpson's diversity between patients and controls.

This CDR3 has 15 amino acids. The germline CDR1 and CDR2 sequences are SNHLY and FYNNEI. V was pared by 7 bases and J by 6 bases, with 22 bases between. A remark on this clonotype: Its antigen remains unknown.

TCR beta VDJ and CDR3 profiles were obtained from a genomic DNA template. Using its own MiXCR run on the reads, TCRdb lists one record per CDR3 protein. The sample holds around 150,000 distinct CDR3 sequences; 40% to 45% are singletons and the top ten take roughly 8.1%. The sequence came from a human donor in good health, serving as a control. The material sequenced was sorted CD4+, CD8+, or CD8+CD57+ T cells (not recorded which) from PBMCs. The genes are TRBV2 and TRBJ2-7, with D possibly TRBD1 on 5 matching bases. In nucleotides, the CDR3 is TGTGCCAGCACGGCAGGGCAAGTCCATCCTTCCGAGCAGTACTTC. This translates into CASTAGQVHPSEQYF.